The rows below give T cell receptor beta chains drawn from one sample of a study of blood T cell repertoires in COVID-19. The repertoire was sequenced with immunoSEQ multiplex PCR; TCRdb's copy has only in-frame clones and lacks some. The sample lists some 97,000 clones; approximately 90% were seen once. The sample was peripheral blood. Source of these receptors: a man aged 60-69 years with acute or convalescent COVID-19. CDR3s include the opening cysteine and the closing phenylalanine or tryptophan.

J | V | CDR3
TRBJ1-2 | TRBV18 | CASSPGTGTNYGYTF
TRBJ1-1 | TRBV5-1 | CASSQTLGRAEAFF
TRBJ1-2 | TRBV13 | CASSLGGATANYGYTF
TRBJ1-6 | TRBV12-5 | CASGPGQQNSPLHF
TRBJ2-6 | TRBV6-1 | CASREGGSSGANVLTF
TRBJ1-2 | TRBV18 | CASSPLGQIRGYTF
TRBJ2-1 | TRBV4-2 | CASRPDRSSYNEQFF
TRBJ2-3 | TRBV27 | CASSFRGGTQGQYF
TRBJ2-7 | TRBV10-2 | CASRTNGGYEQYF
TRBJ1-1 | TRBV6-1 | CASSEIGWRGADTEAFF
TRBJ2-5 | TRBV29-1 | CSVGGYQETQYF
TRBJ2-1 | TRBV29-1 | CSVGQINEQFF
TRBJ2-7 | TRBV28 | CASSLKGREQYF
TRBJ1-5 | TRBV5-6 | CASSRTGAGNQPQHF
TRBJ1-2 | TRBV11-2 | CASSLSGQTNYGYTF
TRBJ1-3 | TRBV7-6 | CASSPRRQAGNTIYF
TRBJ1-2 | TRBV5-1 | CASSLEVRVEGYTF
TRBJ1-2 | TRBV5-1 | CASSSDTGGGYGYTF
TRBJ1-6 | TRBV5-8 | CASSLAGTAFGSPLHF
TRBJ2-2 | TRBV10-1 | CAMVSIPGGETGELFF
TRBJ2-1 | TRBV14 | CASSQGGGALSNEQFF
TRBJ1-1 | TRBV6-5 | CASSYSSARDRIEAFF
TRBJ1-2 | TRBV6-5 | CASSPIGQGTYGYTF
TRBJ1-2 | TRBV27 | CASSFMGASGYGYTF
TRBJ1-2 | TRBV27 | CASSLGTGGGYTF
TRBJ1-3 | TRBV15 | CATSSDRGRLGNTIYF
TRBJ1-5 | TRBV28 | CASSTERGSNQPQHF
TRBJ2-5 | TRBV9 | CASSRGGDATQYF
TRBJ1-1 | TRBV29-1 | CSVDTGYTEAFF
TRBJ1-1 | TRBV6-5 | CASHRTALRNTEAFF
TRBJ1-3 | TRBV19 | CASSEQGHTIYF
TRBJ1-1 | TRBV5-1 | CASSFRFTDSLNTEAFF
TRBJ1-1 | TRBV5-4 | CASSSSDRDTEAFF
TRBJ1-1 | TRBV20-1 | CSAPASTEAFF
TRBJ1-4 | TRBV6-5 | CASSYSIGATNEKLFF
TRBJ2-7 | TRBV11-3 | CASSARAGSYEQYF
TRBJ2-3 | TRBV2 | CASSAGQGTQYF
TRBJ1-6 | TRBV3-1/TRBV3-2 | CASSASGNSPLHF
TRBJ1-1 | TRBV2 | CASTLQGNTEAFF
TRBJ1-1 | TRBV19 | CASSIMGSQVGNTEAFF
TRBJ2-7 | TRBV3-1/TRBV3-2 | CASSLGTSGGEQYF
TRBJ2-2 | TRBV15 | CATRDTNTGELFF
TRBJ2-2 | TRBV10-1 | CASRSGGASGELFF
TRBJ1-2 | TRBV19 | CASTLRDRDSSGYTF
TRBJ2-7 | TRBV9 | CASSRTETGISNEQYF
TRBJ1-1 | TRBV7-9 | CASSLTGGTEAFF
TRBJ1-6 | TRBV30 | CAWSDRGYSPLHF
TRBJ1-1 | TRBV4-1 | CASSQASLQLATEAFF